Each of the 5 T cell receptor beta chains below was sequenced from the same sample in a study of T cell changes during pregnancy in multiple sclerosis. The method was immunoSEQ multiplex PCR; TCRdb's version includes in-frame clones alone and lacks a portion of them. The sample shows roughly 40,000 clones, about 93% of them seen only once. Source: CD4+ T cells from peripheral blood mononuclear cells, taken in the third trimester of pregnancy. The receptors come from a female donor with multiple sclerosis, enrolled in a pregnancy study.

This chain uses TRBV9 with TRBJ1-1, with 7 bases lining up with TRBD1. V dropped 4 bases and J dropped 1; count of bases not matched to a gene: 4. Per the germline V gene, CDR1 is SGDLS and CDR2 is YYNGEE. The CDR3 loop spans 14 amino acids. CDR3 sequence reads: CASSPRQGNTEAFF. CDR3 coding DNA: TGTGCCAGCAGCCCCCGACAGGGGAACACTGAAGCTTTCTTT.

The V gene is TRBV6-5, the J gene TRBJ2-1, with TRBD2 identical over 9 bases. Per germline, CDR1 MNHEY and CDR2 SVGAGI. The ends lost 7 bases at V and 12 bases at J; junction bases unmatched: 16. There are 15 residues in the CDR3. The CDR3 loop is CASTPPGLAGRRQFF. DNA of the CDR3: TGTGCCAGCACCCCACCAGGGCTAGCGGGGAGGCGGCAGTTCTTC.

In its sample, this clone was seen once. This chain uses TRBV5-1 with TRBJ1-3, with TRBD1 as a possible D gene (6 bases). The germline V gene has CDR1 SGHRS and CDR2 YFSETQ. CDR3 length equals 16 residues. Trimming left V 1 base short and J 0 bases short, with 11 bases between. The CDR3 sequence is CASSLTGQNSGNTIYF. The CDR3 region has the DNA TGCGCCAGCAGCTTGACAGGACAGAACTCTGGAAACACCATATATTTT.

This clone showed up just once. The J gene is TRBJ2-3, the V gene TRBV12-2; TRBD2 is the table's D call and was not checked against the DNA. TRBV12-2 corresponds to a pseudogene. This CDR3 region has 19 residues. The CDR3 DNA follows: TGTGCAAGTCGCCAGCTCTCCACTAGCGGGAGGCCTAGTGTGCATACGCAGTATTTT. This sequence encodes CASRQLSTSGRPSVHTQYF.

This chain joins TRBV5-1 and TRBJ1-5; 9 nucleotides line up with TRBD1. The CDR3 extends over 15 amino acids. The germline V gene has CDR1 SGHRS and CDR2 YFSETQ. The junction had 5 bases not matched to a gene; V was cut back by 4 bases and J by 3 bases. CDR3: CASSAGTGTNQPQHF. The CDR3 DNA reads TGCGCCAGCAGCGCCGGGACAGGGACCAATCAGCCCCAGCATTTT.